This T cell receptor (beta chain) was recorded in a study of T-cell memory formation after mild COVID-19. In TCRdb, the 5' RACE reads were re-called with MiXCR into one record per CDR3 protein. The sample carries nearly 350,000 distinct CDR3 sequences, 10% to 15% recorded once. With 0 bases removed from V and 2 bases from J, the gap between germline ends came to 14 bases. Germline V gene lookup returns CDR1 DFQATT and CDR2 SNEGSKA (reference sequence). This CDR3 is built from 15 residues. The V and J genes are TRBV20-1 and TRBJ2-7, with D unclear. The receptor was isolated from a man aged 18-30 years who had mild COVID-19 (a few samples of this study predate the infection). Cell type and time point are not known. The sequencing sample was made of PBMCs or a T cell subset sorted from them (not recorded which). The CDR3 DNA is TGCAGTGCTAGAGATCAGCGAGAGGCTCCCTACGAGCAGTACTTC. As protein: CSARDQREAPYEQYF.